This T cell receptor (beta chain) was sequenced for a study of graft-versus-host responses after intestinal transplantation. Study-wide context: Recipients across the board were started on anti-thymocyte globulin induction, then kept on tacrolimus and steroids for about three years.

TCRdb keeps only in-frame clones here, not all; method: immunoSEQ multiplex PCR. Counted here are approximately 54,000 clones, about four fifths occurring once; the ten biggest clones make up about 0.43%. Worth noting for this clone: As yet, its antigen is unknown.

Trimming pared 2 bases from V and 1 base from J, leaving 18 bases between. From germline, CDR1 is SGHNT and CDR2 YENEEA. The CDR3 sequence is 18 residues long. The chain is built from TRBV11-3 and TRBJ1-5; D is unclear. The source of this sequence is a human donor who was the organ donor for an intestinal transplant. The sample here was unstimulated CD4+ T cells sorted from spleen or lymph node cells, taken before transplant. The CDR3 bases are TGTGCCAGCAGCTTATTTTGGTTTTATTGGGCAAGCAATCAGCCCCAGCATTTT. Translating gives CASSLFWFYWASNQPQHF.